The rows below give T cell receptor beta chains drawn from one sample of a study of cytotoxic CD8 clonotypes in ibrutinib-treated CLL. Profiling relied on immunoSEQ multiplex PCR, and the TCRdb table lists in-frame clones only, not all of them. The sample gives 150,000 or so clones, around 81% of which show up once; roughly 7.6% is in the top ten. This specimen consisted of PBMCs, obtained after 36 months of ibrutinib treatment. Source of these receptors: a human donor with chronic lymphocytic leukemia. Both conserved end residues are trimmed from each CDR3. The order of the fields is J gene, D gene, V gene, CDR3 protein. The D gene is left open where the match is weak.

TRBJ1-4 NA TRBV29-1 SVVEGRKLF
TRBJ1-2 TRBD1 TRBV6-1 ASSPDRARGYT
TRBJ2-7 NA TRBV6-6 ASSYWGPEQY
TRBJ1-2 TRBD1 TRBV2 ASSEQGVNYGYT
TRBJ1-2 NA TRBV7-2 ASSYSKKGYT
TRBJ2-2 TRBD1 TRBV5-1 ASSLIPRDRGSGELF
TRBJ2-7 TRBD1 TRBV10-2 ASSEGENRGPMQY
TRBJ2-1 TRBD2 TRBV7-9 ASSLARLAGGLRGEQF
TRBJ2-7 NA TRBV19 ASSTDISYEQY
TRBJ1-1 NA TRBV6-1 ASSEVSEAF
TRBJ1-5 TRBD1 TRBV28 ASSFPAGGQPQH
TRBJ2-2 NA TRBV10-3 AISEALTGTPTGELF
TRBJ2-1 TRBD2 TRBV5-1 ASSNGLAYNEQF
TRBJ2-5 TRBD2 TRBV10-2 ASSGTTQETQY
TRBJ1-3 TRBD1 TRBV13 ASSARTGGFGNTIY
TRBJ1-3 NA TRBV13 ASRPPGLSGNTIY
TRBJ2-3 NA TRBV7-3 ASSSQPASTQY
TRBJ2-3 NA TRBV6-1 ASSLGGGSTDTQY
TRBJ2-2 NA TRBV11-2 ATRTWGRDTGELF
TRBJ2-1 TRBD2 TRBV7-2 ASSLQTLAGGRNEQF
TRBJ1-5 NA TRBV5-4 ASSLMGVNQPQH
TRBJ1-2 NA TRBV27 ASSSRVSYGYT
TRBJ2-2 NA TRBV11-2 ASSFSGLNTGELF
TRBJ1-2 NA TRBV19 ASTDRFFYGYT
TRBJ1-5 NA TRBV27 ASSFGRVGQPQH
TRBJ2-7 NA TRBV2 ASSSGGPYEQY
TRBJ1-2 NA TRBV25-1 ASSDSFGYT
TRBJ2-1 NA TRBV7-9 ASSLVWTENNEQF
TRBJ2-7 NA TRBV7-9 ASSPSGTYEQY
TRBJ1-3 NA TRBV5-1 ASSLGDPGNTIY
TRBJ2-7 NA TRBV18 ASSPPFQDEQY
TRBJ2-5 NA TRBV15 ATSRDPPGTSGETQY
TRBJ1-5 NA TRBV15 ATSREGLSNQPQH
TRBJ2-5 TRBD1 TRBV11-2 ASSQRETGGDETQY
TRBJ2-7 NA TRBV9 ASSVGPPRSPHEQY
TRBJ2-3 TRBD2 TRBV5-1 ASSYALAGATDTQY
TRBJ1-5 NA TRBV18 ASSPSPDQPQH
TRBJ1-1 NA TRBV6-1 ASSVTGAGAF
TRBJ1-1 NA TRBV18 ASSPGLYTEAF
TRBJ2-4 TRBD2 TRBV5-4 ASSSTTSDKNIQY
TRBJ2-1 TRBD2 TRBV13 ASSSRGGLAGVGNEQF
TRBJ1-2 NA TRBV6-5 ASILGRGYGYT
TRBJ2-1 NA TRBV5-6 ASRSAGDNEQF
TRBJ2-3 NA TRBV9 ASSVGGSHTDTQY
TRBJ1-5 TRBD1 TRBV7-8 ASSYGQGGLQPQH
TRBJ1-1 NA TRBV11-3 ASSLVRGRRNTEAF
TRBJ2-1 NA TRBV29-1 SVAVGDEQF
TRBJ2-4 TRBD2 TRBV10-3 AISDELAGFLAKNIQY
TRBJ1-4 NA TRBV25-1 ASSGKAWDEKLF
TRBJ2-7 TRBD1 TRBV28 ASSPSGGRNEQY
TRBJ1-1 TRBD1 TRBV5-4 ASSLQGVTEAF
TRBJ2-7 TRBD2 TRBV11-2 ASSLLTGTSVYEQY
TRBJ2-7 TRBD1 TRBV10-3 AITPDRAAYEQY
TRBJ2-5 TRBD2 TRBV18 ASSPGGGIEETQY